These 24 T cell receptor beta chains came from one sample sequenced in a study of control samples from healthy donors and cancer patients. The table came from immunoSEQ multiplex PCR; TCRdb's copy has only in-frame clones and leaves some out. The data contain 250,000 to 300,000 clones, 82% of them singletons. The sample was PBMCs. These receptors came from a woman aged 55-75 years with lung cancer.

In its sample, this clone was seen a few times. V gene TRBV10-3 combines with J gene TRBJ1-3, with D unresolved. Looked up from germline, CDR1 is ENHRY and CDR2 is SYGVKD. The CDR3 sequence is 13 residues long. V was trimmed by 0 bases and J by 10 bases, leaving 10 bases between them. The CDR3 DNA reads as TGTGCCATCAGTGAGTCCCCCCTAGAAACCATATATTTT. Protein: CAISESPLETIYF.

The chain links TRBV6-1 to TRBJ2-5; D is perhaps TRBD1 (5 bases). CDR1 is MNHNS, CDR2 SASEGT, per germline. This CDR3 comprises 14 residues. V lost 2 bases and J 5 bases, leaving 12 bases between the germline ends. The CDR3 DNA follows: TGTGCCAGCAGTGAACAGGGTTTTGGGGAGACCCAGTACTTC. This sequence encodes CASSEQGFGETQYF.

V gene TRBV4-1 combines with J gene TRBJ2-1, with 13 bases fitting TRBD2. The ends lost 4 bases at V and 7 bases at J; junction bases unmatched: 4. The length of the CDR3 is 15 residues. Germline CDR1 MGHRA, CDR2 YSYEKL. This CDR3 reads CASSPGLAGVNEQFF. CDR3 coding DNA: TGCGCCAGCAGCCCCGGACTAGCGGGAGTAAATGAGCAGTTCTTC.

The chain employs TRBV11-2 and TRBJ1-3; D might be TRBD1 (6 bases). CDR3 length: 15 residues. V gave up 1 base and J gave up 2 bases, with 9 bases separating them. Per the germline V gene, CDR1 is SGHAT and CDR2 is FQNNGV. The CDR3 region is CASSLAQGAGNTIYF. DNA of the CDR3: TGTGCCAGCAGCTTAGCACAGGGCGCTGGAAACACCATATATTTT.

The chain links TRBV18 to TRBJ1-2; D is undetermined. The germline V gene encodes CDR1 KGHSH and CDR2 LQKENI. The CDR3 is 14 amino acids. V lost 2 bases and J lost 3, with 10 bases in between. The CDR3 DNA reads as TGTGCCAGCTCACCAGGCCCTCTGGACTATGGCTACACCTTC. This gives the protein CASSPGPLDYGYTF.

This clone was counted between two and nine times. As DNA, the CDR3 is TGTGCCAGCAGCATACCTAGCGGGAGTCCCTACGAGCAGTACTTC. Amino acids: CASSIPSGSPYEQYF. The gene calls are TRBV27 and TRBJ2-7; 10 bases fit TRBD2. This CDR3 has 15 residues. Germline CDR1 reads MNHEY; CDR2 reads SMNVEV (reference sequence). Germline trimming cut 6 bases from V and 2 bases from J; bases unmatched to any gene: 7.

In its sample, this clone was seen a few times. One end of the junction fails to match germline, which may point to a read error. The chain carries TRBV6-2 or TRBV6-3 and TRBJ2-5; 15 bases are a match to TRBD2. The CDR3 consists of 14 residues. Germline V gene data show CDR1 as MNHEY and CDR2 as SVGEGT. The CDR3 nucleotides read TGTGCCAGCAGTTCGGGACTAGCGGGGGGAATAGTAAACTTC. Amino acids: CASSSGLAGGIVNF.

The chain is built from TRBV3-1 (or the pseudogene TRBV3-2) and TRBJ1-2; possible D gene TRBD1, 5 bases. The CDR3 contains 13 residues. Trimming shortened V by 2 bases and J by 6 bases, and 10 bases separated the two germline ends. Germline values: CDR1 LGHDT, CDR2 YNNKEL (reference sequence). The CDR3 loop reads CASSQSGADGYTF. CDR3 in DNA: TGTGCCAGCAGCCAATCCGGGGCGGATGGCTACACCTTC.

The chain recombines TRBV6-1 with TRBJ2-7; D unresolved. CDR1 and CDR2 (germline): MNHNS, SASEGT. The CDR3 runs 10 residues. Trimming shortened V by 2 bases and J by 6 bases, and 2 bases separated the two germline ends. CDR3 sequence reads: CASSELEQYF. As DNA, the CDR3 is TGTGCCAGCAGTGAACTCGAGCAGTACTTC.

J is TRBJ1-1 and V is TRBV28; TRBD1 matches 9 bases. The CDR3 sequence is 13 residues long. V dropped 6 bases and J dropped 3; count of bases not matched to a gene: 2. The germline V gene has CDR1 MDHEN and CDR2 SYDVKM. The CDR3 nucleotides read TGTGCCAGCAGGAGACAGGGGGACACTGAAGCTTTCTTT. Protein sequence: CASRRQGDTEAFF.

The V call is TRBV6-4, the J call TRBJ2-2; possibly TRBD1 for D (6 bases). This CDR3 has 13 amino acids. Germline V CDR1 and CDR2: MRHNA, SNTAGT. Trimming shortened V by 6 bases and J by 1 base, and 6 bases separated the two germline ends. The CDR3 protein is CASRTGNTGELFF. CDR3 DNA sequence: TGTGCCAGCAGGACAGGGAACACCGGGGAGCTGTTTTTT.

The chain uses TRBV5-1 and TRBJ2-2; a possible D gene is TRBD1 (6 bases). Trimming pared 0 bases from V and 3 bases from J, leaving 9 bases between. Germline lookup yields CDR1 SGHRS and CDR2 YFSETQ. CDR3 size: 15 residues. CDR3 sequence: CASSLVGADTGELFF. The DNA for the CDR3 is TGCGCCAGCAGCTTGGTGGGGGCAGACACCGGGGAGCTGTTTTTT.

This sequence joins TRBV7-3 and TRBJ2-5; tentatively, D is TRBD1 or TRBD2 (5 bases each). CDR3 length equals 17 residues. Germline V gives CDR1 SGHTA, CDR2 FQGTGA. V was shortened by 2 bases and J by 1 base, with 17 bases between the two germline ends. The CDR3 nucleotides are TGTGCCAGCAGCTTAGGGGTCCGCCCGGGGCCCCAAGAGACCCAGTACTTC. Translating gives CASSLGVRPGPQETQYF.

This clone was counted between two and nine times. Here the CDR3 DNA reads TGTGCCAGCATAGGTAGCGGGGGGTACAATGAGCAGTTCTTC. Translation: CASIGSGGYNEQFF. V usage is TRBV3-1 (or the pseudogene TRBV3-2) and J usage is TRBJ2-1, with TRBD2 matching over 10 bases. With 7 bases clipped from V and 4 bases from J, the junction kept 4 bases outside the gene matches. The germline gives CDR1 LGHDT, CDR2 YNNKEL (reference sequence). The CDR3 extends over 14 amino acids.

This chain's CDR3 is CAWSVVGRSYEQYF. CDR3 DNA: TGTGCCTGGAGTGTAGTCGGCAGATCCTACGAGCAGTACTTC. V is TRBV30 and J is TRBJ2-7; D is uncertain. This CDR3 is 14 amino acids long. Trimming cost V 0 bases and J 1 base, with 10 bases left between them. Germline values: CDR1 GTSNPN, CDR2 SVGIG (reference sequence).

J is TRBJ2-5 and V is TRBV19, with D possibly called TRBD1 or TRBD2 (5 bases each). There are 13 residues in the CDR3. Trimming pared 6 bases from V and 2 bases from J, leaving 10 bases between. The germline gives CDR1 LNHDA, CDR2 SQIVND (reference sequence). DNA for the CDR3: TGTGCCAGTAGGACGAGGGGACAAGAGACCCAGTACTTC. The encoded protein is CASRTRGQETQYF.

This clone has at least ten counts. V and J are TRBV7-3 and TRBJ2-5; tentative D call: TRBD2 (5 bases). Looked up from germline, CDR1 is SGHTA and CDR2 is FQGTGA. V was shortened by 1 base and J by 0 bases, with 9 bases between the two germline ends. The CDR3 is 15 residues long. The CDR3 DNA reads TGTGCCAGCAGCTTAAGCGGGCGCAACCAAGAGACCCAGTACTTC. It translates to CASSLSGRNQETQYF.

The chain joins TRBV11-2 to TRBJ2-1, with 8 positions matching TRBD1. Germline CDR1 is SGHAT and CDR2 is FQNNGV. Trimming at V came to 5 bases and at J to 1 base, leaving 4 bases not matched to a gene. This CDR3 is built from 15 residues. The CDR3 DNA reads TGTGCCAGCAGCACCCGACAGGGGTCCTACAATGAGCAGTTCTTC. Translating gives CASSTRQGSYNEQFF.

V is TRBV9 and J is TRBJ1-4; no reliable D call. V was cut by 1 base and J by 8 bases, with 15 bases left in between. Germline CDR1 is SGDLS and CDR2 is YYNGEE. The CDR3 spans 15 residues. The CDR3 is CASSVSTLDGEKLFF. In DNA, the CDR3 is TGTGCCAGCAGCGTATCAACCTTAGATGGGGAAAAACTGTTTTTT.

The V gene is TRBV3-1 (or the pseudogene TRBV3-2), the J gene TRBJ1-1; no clear D. CDR1 is LGHDT and CDR2 is YNNKEL in the germline V gene (reference sequence). V dropped 4 bases and J dropped 0 bases, with 12 bases sitting between them. The CDR3 covers 15 residues. CDR3 nucleotide sequence: TGTGCCAGCAGCCTCGGTTGGAGCATGAACACTGAAGCTTTCTTT. Translating gives CASSLGWSMNTEAFF.

Regarding this clone: The identical CDR3 is also encoded by other nucleotide sequences in the sample. The chain carries TRBV5-6 and TRBJ2-7; D unresolved. CDR1 is SGHDT, CDR2 YYEEEE, per germline. Deletions cut 4 bases from V and 1 base from J, with 3 bases between. The CDR3 loop spans 11 amino acids. The CDR3 nucleotides read TGTGCCAGCAGCCGTTCCTACGAGCAGTACTTC. This codes for CASSRSYEQYF.

The V gene is TRBV7-2, the J gene TRBJ2-1, with D hard to call. The CDR3 has 16 amino acids. With 5 bases removed from V and 1 base from J, the gap between germline ends came to 15 bases. In germline, CDR1 is SGHTA, CDR2 FQGNSA. CDR3 region: CASSKRPVESYNEQFF. In DNA form, the CDR3 reads TGTGCCAGCAGCAAACGGCCCGTCGAATCCTACAATGAGCAGTTCTTC.

The chain joins TRBV4-2 to TRBJ1-4; D remains unclear. Deletions cut 0 bases from V and 12 bases from J, with 14 bases between. Germline-derived CDR1 and CDR2 are LGHNA and YNFKEQ. The CDR3 has 14 amino acids. CDR3 residues: CASSQDKGLEELFF. The CDR3 DNA reads as TGTGCCAGCAGCCAAGATAAAGGGCTAGAGGAACTGTTTTTT.

This clone was detected only once. The gene calls are TRBV21-1 and TRBJ1-6; the table's D call of TRBD1 was not tested on the DNA. TRBV21-1 is a recognized pseudogene. This CDR3 is built from 15 residues. The CDR3 DNA is TGTGCCAGCAGCAAATCACAGGTACCTAATTCACCCCTCCACTTT. Its translation is CASSKSQVPNSPLHF.